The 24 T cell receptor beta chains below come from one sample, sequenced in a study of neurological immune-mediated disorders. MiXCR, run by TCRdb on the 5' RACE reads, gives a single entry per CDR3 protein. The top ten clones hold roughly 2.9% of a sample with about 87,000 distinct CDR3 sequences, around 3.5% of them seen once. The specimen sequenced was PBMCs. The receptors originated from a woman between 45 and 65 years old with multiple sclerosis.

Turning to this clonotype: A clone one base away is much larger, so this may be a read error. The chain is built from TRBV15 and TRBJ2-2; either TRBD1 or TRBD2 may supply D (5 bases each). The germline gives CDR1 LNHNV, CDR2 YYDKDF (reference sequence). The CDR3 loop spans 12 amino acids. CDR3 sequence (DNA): TGTGACACCAGCGAGGGGCACCGGGAGCTGTTTTTT. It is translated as CDTSEGHRELFF.

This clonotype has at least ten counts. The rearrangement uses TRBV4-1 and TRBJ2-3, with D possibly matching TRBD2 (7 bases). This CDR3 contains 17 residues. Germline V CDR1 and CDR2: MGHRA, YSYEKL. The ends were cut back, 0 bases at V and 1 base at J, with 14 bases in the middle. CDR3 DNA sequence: TGCGCCAGCAGCCAAGAAGGACTAGGGGGGGGCACAGATACGCAGTATTTT. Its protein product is CASSQEGLGGGTDTQYF.

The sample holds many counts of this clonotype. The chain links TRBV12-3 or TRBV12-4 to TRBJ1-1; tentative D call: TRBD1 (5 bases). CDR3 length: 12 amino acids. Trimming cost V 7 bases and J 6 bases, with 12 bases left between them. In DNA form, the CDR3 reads TGTGCCAGCACCCCGGGGCCCGCTGAAGCTTTCTTT. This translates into CASTPGPAEAFF.

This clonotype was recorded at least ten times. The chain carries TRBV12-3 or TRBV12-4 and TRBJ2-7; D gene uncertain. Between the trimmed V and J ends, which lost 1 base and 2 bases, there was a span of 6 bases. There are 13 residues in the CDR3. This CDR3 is CASSLDRTYEQYF. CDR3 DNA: TGTGCCAGCAGTTTAGACAGAACCTACGAGCAGTACTTC.

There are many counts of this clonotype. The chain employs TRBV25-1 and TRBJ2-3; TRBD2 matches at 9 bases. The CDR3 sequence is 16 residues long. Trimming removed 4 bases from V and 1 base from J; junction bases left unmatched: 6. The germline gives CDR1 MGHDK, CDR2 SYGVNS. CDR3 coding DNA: TGTGCCAGCAGTGGGGTAGCGGGGGACCGCACAGATACGCAGTATTTT. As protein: CASSGVAGDRTDTQYF.

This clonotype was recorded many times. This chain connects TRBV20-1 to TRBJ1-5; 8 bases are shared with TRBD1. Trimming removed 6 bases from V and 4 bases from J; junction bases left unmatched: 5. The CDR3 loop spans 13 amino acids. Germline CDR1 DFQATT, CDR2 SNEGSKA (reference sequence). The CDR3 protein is CSAQGASNQPQHF. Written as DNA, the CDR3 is TGCAGTGCCCAGGGGGCGAGTAATCAGCCCCAGCATTTT.

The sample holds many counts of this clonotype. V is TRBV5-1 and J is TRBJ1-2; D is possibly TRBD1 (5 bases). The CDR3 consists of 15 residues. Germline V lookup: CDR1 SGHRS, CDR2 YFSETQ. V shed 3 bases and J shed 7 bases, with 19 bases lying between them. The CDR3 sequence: CASSWNTGQGSGYTF. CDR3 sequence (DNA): TGCGCCAGCAGCTGGAATACGGGCCAGGGCTCTGGCTACACCTTC.

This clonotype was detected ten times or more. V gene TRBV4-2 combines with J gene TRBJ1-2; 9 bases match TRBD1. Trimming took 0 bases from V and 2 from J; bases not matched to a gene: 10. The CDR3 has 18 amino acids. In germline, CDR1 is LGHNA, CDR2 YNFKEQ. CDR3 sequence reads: CASSQESGKTGGNYGYTF. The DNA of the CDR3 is TGTGCCAGCAGCCAAGAGTCGGGCAAGACAGGGGGAAACTATGGCTACACCTTC.

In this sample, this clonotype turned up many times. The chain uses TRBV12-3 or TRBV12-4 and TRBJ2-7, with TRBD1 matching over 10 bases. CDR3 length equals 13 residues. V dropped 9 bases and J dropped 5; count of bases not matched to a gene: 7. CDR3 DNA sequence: TGTGCCAGTGGGGACAGGGGTTGGAACGAGCAGTACTTC. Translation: CASGDRGWNEQYF.

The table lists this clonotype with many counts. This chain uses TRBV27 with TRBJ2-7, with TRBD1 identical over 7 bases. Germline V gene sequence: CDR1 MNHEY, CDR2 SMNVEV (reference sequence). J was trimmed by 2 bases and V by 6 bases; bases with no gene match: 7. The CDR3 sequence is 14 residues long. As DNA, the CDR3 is TGTGCCAGCAGAGCGACAGGGATTACCTACGAGCAGTACTTC. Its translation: CASRATGITYEQYF.

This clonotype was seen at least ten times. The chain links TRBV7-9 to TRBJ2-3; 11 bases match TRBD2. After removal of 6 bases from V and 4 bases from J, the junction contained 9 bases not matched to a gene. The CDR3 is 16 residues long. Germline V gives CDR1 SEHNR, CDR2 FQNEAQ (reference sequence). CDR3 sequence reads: CASSLPTSGASDTQYF. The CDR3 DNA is TGTGCCAGCAGTCTACCGACTAGCGGGGCTTCAGATACGCAGTATTTT. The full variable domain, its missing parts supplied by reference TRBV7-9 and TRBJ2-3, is DTGVSQNPRHKITKRGQNVTFRCDPISEHNRLYWYRQTLGQGPEFLTYFQNEAQLEKSRLLSDRFSAERPKGSFSTLEIQRTEQGDSAMYLCASSLPTSGASDTQYFGPGTRLTVL.

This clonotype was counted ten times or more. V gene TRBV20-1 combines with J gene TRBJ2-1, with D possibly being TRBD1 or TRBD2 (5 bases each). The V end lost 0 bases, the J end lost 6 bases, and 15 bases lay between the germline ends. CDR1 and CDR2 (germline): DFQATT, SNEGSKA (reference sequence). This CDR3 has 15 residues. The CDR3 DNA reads TGCAGTGCTAGAGATCAGGGACGACCCCCCAATGAGCAGTTCTTC. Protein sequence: CSARDQGRPPNEQFF.

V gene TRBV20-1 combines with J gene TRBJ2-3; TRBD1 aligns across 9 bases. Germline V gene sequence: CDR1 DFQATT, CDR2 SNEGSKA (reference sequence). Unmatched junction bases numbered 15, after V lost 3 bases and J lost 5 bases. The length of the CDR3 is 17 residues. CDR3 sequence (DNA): TGCAGTGCTAGGAACTTTGTGTGGGACAGGGATGGAGATACGCAGTATTTT. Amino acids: CSARNFVWDRDGDTQYF.

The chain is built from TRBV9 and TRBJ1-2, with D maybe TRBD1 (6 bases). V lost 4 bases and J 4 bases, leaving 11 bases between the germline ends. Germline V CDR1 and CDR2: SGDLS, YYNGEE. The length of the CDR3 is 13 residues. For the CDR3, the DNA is TGTGCCAGCAGCACTCGACAGGCCTATGGCTACACCTTC. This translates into CASSTRQAYGYTF. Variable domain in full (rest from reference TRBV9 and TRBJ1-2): DSGVTQTPKHLITATGQRVTLRCSPRSGDLSVYWYQQSLDQGLQFLIQYYNGEERAKGNILERFSAQQFPDLHSELNLSSLELGDSALYFCASSTRQAYGYTFGSGTRLTVV.

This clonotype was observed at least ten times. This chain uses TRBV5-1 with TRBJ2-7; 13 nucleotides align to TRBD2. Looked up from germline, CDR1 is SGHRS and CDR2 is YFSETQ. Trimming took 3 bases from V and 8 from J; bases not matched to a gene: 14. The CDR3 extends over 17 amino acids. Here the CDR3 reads CASSSGGLAGELDKQYF. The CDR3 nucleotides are TGCGCCAGCAGCTCTGGAGGACTAGCGGGAGAGCTTGATAAGCAGTACTTC.

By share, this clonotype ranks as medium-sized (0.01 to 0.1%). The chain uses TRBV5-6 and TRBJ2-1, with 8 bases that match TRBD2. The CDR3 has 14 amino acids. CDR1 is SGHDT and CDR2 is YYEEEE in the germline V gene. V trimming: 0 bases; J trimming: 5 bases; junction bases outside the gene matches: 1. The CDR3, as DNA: TGTGCCAGCAGCTTGGGACTAGCGCACAATGAGCAGTTCTTC. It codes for CASSLGLAHNEQFF.

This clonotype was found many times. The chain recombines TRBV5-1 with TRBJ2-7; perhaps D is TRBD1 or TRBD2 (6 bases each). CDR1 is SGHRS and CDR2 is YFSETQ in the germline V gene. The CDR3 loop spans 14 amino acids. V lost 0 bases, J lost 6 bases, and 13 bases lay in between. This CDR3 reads CASSLEARGGEQYF. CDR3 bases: TGCGCCAGCAGCTTGGAGGCCAGGGGAGGCGAGCAGTACTTC.

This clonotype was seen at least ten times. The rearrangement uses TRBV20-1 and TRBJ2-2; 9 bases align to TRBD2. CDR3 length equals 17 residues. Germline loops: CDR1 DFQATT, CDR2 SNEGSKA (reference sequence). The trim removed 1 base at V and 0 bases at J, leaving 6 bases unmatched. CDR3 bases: TGCAGTGCTAGAGGACAAGCGGGGGGCGCGAACACCGGGGAGCTGTTTTTT. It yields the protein CSARGQAGGANTGELFF.

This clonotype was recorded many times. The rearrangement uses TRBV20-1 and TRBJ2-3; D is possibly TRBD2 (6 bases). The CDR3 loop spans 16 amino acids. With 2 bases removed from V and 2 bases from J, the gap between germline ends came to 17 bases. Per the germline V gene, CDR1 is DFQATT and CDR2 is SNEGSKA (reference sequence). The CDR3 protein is CSARPPEWEVTDTQYF. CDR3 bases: TGCAGTGCTAGACCCCCGGAGTGGGAGGTCACAGATACGCAGTATTTT.

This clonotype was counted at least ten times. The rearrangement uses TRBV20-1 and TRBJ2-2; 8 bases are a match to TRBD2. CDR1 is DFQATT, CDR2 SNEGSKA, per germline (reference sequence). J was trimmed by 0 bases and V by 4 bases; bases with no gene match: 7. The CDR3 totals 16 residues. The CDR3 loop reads CSATPFSGTNTGELFF. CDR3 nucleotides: TGCAGTGCTACACCCTTTAGCGGGACGAACACCGGGGAGCTGTTTTTT.

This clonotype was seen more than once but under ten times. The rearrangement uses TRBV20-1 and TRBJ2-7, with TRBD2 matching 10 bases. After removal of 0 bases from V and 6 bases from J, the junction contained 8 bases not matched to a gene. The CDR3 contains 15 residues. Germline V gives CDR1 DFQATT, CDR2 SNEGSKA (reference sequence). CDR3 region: CSARDPSGGEVEQYF. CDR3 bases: TGCAGTGCTAGAGATCCCAGCGGGGGGGAGGTCGAGCAGTACTTC.

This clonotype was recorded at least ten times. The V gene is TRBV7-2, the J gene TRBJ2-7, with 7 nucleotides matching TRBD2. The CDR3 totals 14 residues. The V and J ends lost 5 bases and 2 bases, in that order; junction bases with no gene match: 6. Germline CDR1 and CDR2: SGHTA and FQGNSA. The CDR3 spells CASSPGLAAYEQYF. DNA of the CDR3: TGTGCCAGCAGCCCGGGGCTAGCGGCCTACGAGCAGTACTTC.

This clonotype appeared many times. CDR3 loop: CASSLGGIGSPLHF. In DNA form, the CDR3 reads TGTGCCAGCAGCCTCGGAGGAATTGGTTCACCCCTCCACTTT. The V and J genes are TRBV7-6 and TRBJ1-6; no clear D gene. V lost 5 bases and J 9 bases, leaving 14 bases between the germline ends. Germline CDR1 is SGHVS and CDR2 is FNYEAQ. CDR3 length equals 14 residues.

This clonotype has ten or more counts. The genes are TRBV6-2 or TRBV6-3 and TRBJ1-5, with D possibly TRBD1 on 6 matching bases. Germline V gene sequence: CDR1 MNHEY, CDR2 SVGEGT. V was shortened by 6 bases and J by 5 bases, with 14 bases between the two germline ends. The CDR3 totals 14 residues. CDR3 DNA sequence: TGTGCCAGCAGGACTCGCGGGACATATCAGCCCCAGCATTTT. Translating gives CASRTRGTYQPQHF.